The sequence of this T cell receptor beta chain was determined in a study of shared T cell receptors in the human thymus. The method was immunoSEQ multiplex PCR; TCRdb's version includes in-frame clones alone and lacks a portion of them. The top ten clones hold about 0.01% of a sample with fewer than 700,000 clones, more than 75% of them seen once. Trimming at V came to 5 bases and at J to 11 bases, leaving 8 bases not matched to a gene. Germline CDR1 and CDR2: MNHEY and SVGAGI. This CDR3 region has 13 residues. The sample was also reused in another study, on human thymus T cells. That paper notes: It was healthy Finnish infants having corrective surgery for congenital heart defects who were the donors. Thymus pieces cut out during corrective heart surgery were the tissue that was used. Among thymic and blood repertoires, usage of V and J genes appeared biased. The related literature has documented a marked overlap of thymic repertoires among unrelated individuals.

Sequencing used thymocytes. V usage is TRBV6-5 and J usage is TRBJ2-5; TRBD1 agrees at 10 bases. This sequence originates from a boy younger than two with a congenital heart defect. CDR3 sequence (DNA): TGTGCCAGCAGTCGACAGGGGGCAGGGGAGCAGTACTTC. Its translation is CASSRQGAGEQYF.